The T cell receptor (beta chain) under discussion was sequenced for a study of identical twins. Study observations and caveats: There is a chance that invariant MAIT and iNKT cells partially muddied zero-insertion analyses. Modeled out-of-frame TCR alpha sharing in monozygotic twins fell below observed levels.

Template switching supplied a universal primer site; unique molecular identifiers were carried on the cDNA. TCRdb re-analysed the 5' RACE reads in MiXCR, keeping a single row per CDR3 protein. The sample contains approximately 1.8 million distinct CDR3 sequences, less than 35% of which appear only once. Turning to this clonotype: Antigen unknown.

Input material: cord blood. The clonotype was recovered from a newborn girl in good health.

The CDR3 spells CASGLVLGTGTDTQYF. CDR3 DNA sequence: TGTGCTAGTGGTTTGGTACTCGGGACAGGCACAGATACGCAGTATTTT. V is TRBV12-5 and J is TRBJ2-3, with 7 bases fitting TRBD1. Trimming at V came to 0 bases and at J to 1 base, leaving 4 bases not matched to a gene. The CDR3 consists of 16 residues. Germline CDR1 and CDR2: LGHNT and FRNRAP.